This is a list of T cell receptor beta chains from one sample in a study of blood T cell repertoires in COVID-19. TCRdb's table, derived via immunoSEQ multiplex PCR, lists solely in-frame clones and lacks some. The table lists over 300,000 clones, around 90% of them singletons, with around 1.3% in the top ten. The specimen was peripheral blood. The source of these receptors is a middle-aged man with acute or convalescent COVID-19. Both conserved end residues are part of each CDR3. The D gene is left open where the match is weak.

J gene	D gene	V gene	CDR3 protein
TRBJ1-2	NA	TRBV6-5	CASSYYGGYGYTF
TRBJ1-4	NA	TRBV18	CASSPVNLGTTTNEKLFF
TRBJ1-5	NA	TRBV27	CASSLARGNQPQHF
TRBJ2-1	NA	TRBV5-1	CASSPGGRGNEQFF
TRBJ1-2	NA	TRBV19	CASSIGRFYGYTF
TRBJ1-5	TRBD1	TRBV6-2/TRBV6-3	CASSITGGHQPQHF
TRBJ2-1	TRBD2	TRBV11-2	CASRAPGRGTANEQFF
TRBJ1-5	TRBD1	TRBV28	CASSETGFQPQHF
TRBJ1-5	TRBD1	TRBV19	CASSSLMDREYYYSNQPQHF
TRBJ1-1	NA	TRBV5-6	CASSLVQASLNTEAFF
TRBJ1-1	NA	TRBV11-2	CASSPPQTRNTEAFF
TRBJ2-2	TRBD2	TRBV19	CASSPTGLAGETGELFF
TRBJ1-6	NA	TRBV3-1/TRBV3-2	CASSQELVGNNSPLHF
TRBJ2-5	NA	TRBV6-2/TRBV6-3	CASSYYRGAGETQYF
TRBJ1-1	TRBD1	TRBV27	CASSLRGRVTEAFF
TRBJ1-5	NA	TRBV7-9	CASSLVGGGGEGNQPQHF
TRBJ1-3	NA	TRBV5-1	CASSLGDINTIYF
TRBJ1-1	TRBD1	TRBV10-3	CAITANGQGVAEAFF
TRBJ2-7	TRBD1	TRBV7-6	CASSVREQGVVNEQYF
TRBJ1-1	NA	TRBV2	CASSPRARNTEAFF
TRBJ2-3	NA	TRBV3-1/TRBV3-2	CASSQDLSDTQYF
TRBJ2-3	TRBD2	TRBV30	CAWSEAGITDTQYF
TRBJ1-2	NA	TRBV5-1	CASSRGQRITNIYGYTF
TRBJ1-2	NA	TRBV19	CASGSSDTGIWGYTF